Shown below are 10 T cell receptor beta chains from a single sample sequenced in a study of technical replicates of blood from a few donors. Generated by immunoSEQ multiplex PCR, the TCRdb table keeps only in-frame clones and is missing some. Found here are about 75,000 clones, 95% to 98% of them singletons; the top ten hold less than 0.2%. Sequencing was done on a sample of T cells isolated from PBMCs. The origin of the receptors is a human donor in good health.

V and J are TRBV6-5 and TRBJ2-7; D perhaps matches TRBD2 (5 bases). This CDR3 comprises 13 residues. Germline loops: CDR1 MNHEY, CDR2 SVGAGI. V was pared by 8 bases and J by 4 bases, with 15 bases between. Here the CDR3 reads CASSWRAGYEQYF. In DNA form, the CDR3 reads TGTGCCAGCTCCTGGCGGGCTGGTTACGAGCAGTACTTC.

This clone was seen once. This chain connects TRBV6-6 to TRBJ2-1; 8 nucleotides agree with TRBD1. The CDR3 is made up of 14 amino acids. With V trimmed by 10 bases and J by 4 bases, 9 bases remained unmatched. Per the germline V gene, CDR1 is MNHNY and CDR2 is SVGAGI (reference sequence). The CDR3 loop is CAISTGGAYNEQFF. In DNA form, the CDR3 reads TGTGCCATCTCAACAGGGGGAGCATACAATGAGCAGTTCTTC.

The chain links TRBV9 to TRBJ2-2; D not certain. V was trimmed by 0 bases and J by 4 bases, leaving 7 bases between them. The V gene's germline CDR1 is SGDLS and CDR2 YYNGEE. This CDR3 contains 14 residues. The CDR3 sequence is CASSVASGTGELFF. The DNA of the CDR3 is TGTGCCAGCAGCGTAGCATCGGGCACCGGGGAGCTGTTTTTT.

This clone has a single count. The rearrangement uses TRBV28 and TRBJ2-5, with TRBD2 identical over 10 bases. The CDR3 has 14 residues. The J segment lost 6 bases and the V segment lost 7 bases, leaving 8 bases of the junction unmatched. Germline CDR1 reads MDHEN; CDR2 reads SYDVKM. CDR3: CASTSSGREKTQYF. DNA of the CDR3: TGTGCCAGCACGTCTAGCGGGAGAGAGAAGACCCAGTACTTC.

J is TRBJ1-2 and V is TRBV27, with 9 bases matching TRBD1. Germline V gene data show CDR1 as MNHEY and CDR2 as SMNVEV (reference sequence). The V gene end was trimmed by 4 bases and the J gene end by 8 bases; junction bases not matched to a gene: 8. The CDR3 has 14 residues. CDR3 residues: CASSSQGAEDGYTF. CDR3 in DNA: TGTGCCAGCAGTTCACAGGGGGCCGAGGACGGCTACACCTTC.

This clone came up a few times. This chain connects TRBV4-1 to TRBJ1-5, with D possibly TRBD1 on 6 matching bases. Germline CDR1 reads MGHRA; CDR2 reads YSYEKL. Trimming removed 1 base at V and 7 bases at J, with 14 bases between. CDR3 length: 15 residues. The CDR3 nucleotides read TGCGCCAGCAGCCAAGTCCGACAGGAGTCACAGCCCCAGCATTTT. It encodes CASSQVRQESQPQHF.

The chain uses TRBV27 and TRBJ2-1; 10 nucleotides agree with TRBD2. Germline V CDR1 and CDR2: MNHEY, SMNVEV (reference sequence). The CDR3 totals 20 residues. The V segment lost 7 bases and the J segment 6 bases; nucleotides outside the gene matches: 24. The CDR3 protein is CASTLISPGTSATRGNEQFF. CDR3 bases: TGTGCCAGCACACTAATATCACCCGGGACTAGCGCCACCAGGGGCAATGAGCAGTTCTTC.

This chain links TRBV7-9 with TRBJ2-1, with 9 bases fitting TRBD2. The CDR3 is made up of 11 amino acids. The J segment lost 15 bases and the V segment lost 4 bases, leaving 4 bases of the junction unmatched. The germline V gene has CDR1 SEHNR and CDR2 FQNEAQ (reference sequence). CDR3 DNA sequence: TGTGCCAGCAGCTCCGGGACTAGCCTGTTCTTC. Translation gives CASSSGTSLFF. Full variable domain (outside the CDR3, taken from reference TRBV7-9 and TRBJ2-1): DTGVSQNPRHKITKRGQNVTFRCDPISEHNRLYWYRQTLGQGPEFLTYFQNEAQLEKSRLLSDRFSAERPKGSFSTLEIQRTEQGDSAMYLCASSSGTSLFFGPGTRLTVL.

V gene TRBV4-2 combines with J gene TRBJ2-1; TRBD2 matches at 10 bases. Germline CDR1 is LGHNA and CDR2 is YNFKEQ. The CDR3 extends over 16 amino acids. With V trimmed by 4 bases and J by 4 bases, 7 bases remained unmatched. CDR3 sequence (DNA): TGTGCCAGCAGCCCTTCTAGCGGGAGCACATACAATGAGCAGTTCTTC. Its translation is CASSPSSGSTYNEQFF.

This chain connects TRBV5-1 to TRBJ2-7; possible D gene TRBD2, 7 bases. Looked up from germline, CDR1 is SGHRS and CDR2 is YFSETQ. CDR3 length: 14 residues. V shed 2 bases and J shed 3 bases, with 12 bases lying between them. CDR3 in amino acids: CASSLHREGYEQYF. The CDR3 bases are TGCGCCAGCAGCTTACACAGGGAGGGCTACGAGCAGTACTTC. The whole variable domain, remainder taken from reference TRBV5-1 and TRBJ2-7, is KAGVTQTPRYLIKTRGQQVTLSCSPISGHRSVSWYQQTPGQGLQFLFEYFSETQRNKGNFPGRFSGRQFSNSRSEMNVSTLELGDSALYLCASSLHREGYEQYFGPGTRLTVT.